One sample yielded the 8 T cell receptor beta chains listed below, sequenced in a study of CD8+ T cells in alopecia areata (dated by TCRdb to 2016 to 2019). The treatment or condition label, read with the paper, signifies: oral pan-JAK inhibitor, 5-10 mg twice daily. Library prep was done by the immunoSEQ multiplex PCR assay. For TCR sequencing, RNA was extracted from every sample and reverse transcribed into cDNA to serve as template. Not all clones reach the TCRdb copy of this immuneACCESS table, which keeps in-frame sequences only. Checked studies attribute under half of the gap to unresolved V genes and leave the rest unexplained. Within this sample are fewer than 200,000 clones, with about 61% of them counted one time only. Around 16% of the sample is held by the ten biggest clonotypes. The starting material was CD4+ T cells sorted from blood, obtained between weeks 55 and 65, from a patient treated with tofacitinib. The source is a human donor with alopecia areata.

The V call is TRBV30, the J call TRBJ1-2, with 9 bases matching TRBD1. Losses at the gene ends were 1 base for V and 4 bases for J; bases not matched to a gene: 4. Germline lookup yields CDR1 GTSNPN and CDR2 SVGIG (reference sequence). This CDR3 has 14 amino acids. Here the CDR3 DNA reads TGTGCCTGGAGTGACAGGGGGCTAGGCTATGGCTACACCTTC. Translating gives CAWSDRGLGYGYTF.

This chain uses TRBV20-1 with TRBJ2-1; TRBD2 matches 7 bases. Looked up from germline, CDR1 is DFQATT and CDR2 is SNEGSKA (reference sequence). V was clipped by 3 bases and J by 9 bases; unmatched bases: 2. This CDR3 is 11 amino acids long. The CDR3 DNA reads TGCAGTGCTAGGACTAGCCTTGAGCAGTTCTTC. Protein sequence: CSARTSLEQFF.

This chain uses TRBV9 with TRBJ2-7; D not resolved. Trimming removed 2 bases at V and 0 bases at J, with 12 bases between. This CDR3 is built from 15 residues. CDR1 and CDR2 from the germline V gene are SGDLS and YYNGEE. The CDR3 sequence: CASSVRGESSYEQYF. CDR3 DNA: TGTGCCAGCAGCGTCCGTGGAGAGAGCTCCTACGAGCAGTACTTC.

The genes are TRBV4-1 and TRBJ2-7; D remains ambiguous. This CDR3 has 14 amino acids. CDR1 MGHRA and CDR2 YSYEKL come from the germline V gene. Trimming cost V 3 bases and J 4 bases, with 13 bases left between them. Written as DNA, the CDR3 is TGCGCCAGCAGCCAGAATATACTACTGTACGAGCAGTACTTC. Its translation: CASSQNILLYEQYF.

The rearrangement joins TRBV29-1 to TRBJ2-2; unclear D gene. The V and J ends lost 4 bases and 4 bases respectively, with 10 bases between them. The CDR3 spans 13 residues. Germline V gene data show CDR1 as SQVTM and CDR2 as ANQGSEA. Here the CDR3 DNA reads TGCAGCGTTGGGAGATACGCCACCGGGGAGCTGTTTTTT. The encoded protein is CSVGRYATGELFF.

On this clone itself: The same CDR3 can be traced to other DNA sequences in this sample. The chain has TRBV20-1 and TRBJ2-7; D tentatively reads TRBD1 or TRBD2 (5 bases each). The CDR3 runs to 11 residues. The ends were cut back, 6 bases at V and 3 bases at J, with 9 bases in the middle. Germline V CDR1 and CDR2: DFQATT, SNEGSKA (reference sequence). CDR3 amino acids: CSARGDYEQYF. DNA of the CDR3: TGCAGTGCCCGGGGCGACTACGAGCAGTACTTC.

This clone has more than one count but fewer than ten. The gene calls are TRBV15 and TRBJ2-1, with 8 bases fitting TRBD1. Trimming at V came to 4 bases and at J to 9 bases, leaving 14 bases not matched to a gene. This CDR3 is 16 amino acids long. Germline V gene sequence: CDR1 LNHNV, CDR2 YYDKDF (reference sequence). The CDR3 loop reads CATSKGTGASLIEQFF. The DNA for the CDR3 is TGTGCCACCAGCAAAGGGACAGGCGCCTCCTTGATTGAGCAGTTCTTC.

The V and J genes are TRBV5-1 and TRBJ2-7; 9 nucleotides agree with TRBD1. The CDR3 runs to 16 residues. Trimming at V came to 2 bases and at J to 2 bases, leaving 8 bases not matched to a gene. Germline CDR1 is SGHRS and CDR2 is YFSETQ. CDR3 sequence reads: CASSLLPRDRAYEQYF. CDR3 bases: TGCGCCAGCAGCTTATTACCCCGGGACAGGGCCTACGAGCAGTACTTC.